These 11 T cell receptor beta chains share one sample of origin, sequenced in a study of tumor-infiltrating lymphocytes in primary liver carcinoma. With a constant-region primer, TCR beta cDNA was made from around 520 ng of total RNA. Libraries of TCR beta came from three nested multiplex PCR rounds with slightly modified ARM-PCR. Running roughly 10 cycles apiece, the first two PCR rounds relied on TRBV1-TRBV30 forward primers together with a C-beta reverse primer. MiXCR was run by TCRdb on the multiplex PCR reads, yielding one entry per CDR3 protein. This sample has 100,000 or so distinct CDR3 sequences; roughly 69% occur once, and the top ten carry roughly 10%. The tissue used was unsorted bulk material of 20-30 mg. RNA and DNA were co-extracted from it with the AllPrep DNA/RNA mini kit. What was sequenced was liver tumor tissue from sampling region 5. The subset: tumor region T5, tumor centre. Receptor source: a woman in her sixties with primary liver carcinoma and hepatitis B virus infection.

This clonotype was counted many times. CDR3: CASRGQGALSEAFF. CDR3 in DNA: TGCGCCAGCCGAGGACAGGGGGCTTTATCAGAAGCTTTCTTT. The chain joins TRBV5-1 to TRBJ1-1, with TRBD1 matching over 11 bases. Looked up from germline, CDR1 is SGHRS and CDR2 is YFSETQ. The CDR3 is made up of 14 amino acids. With V trimmed by 7 bases and J by 8 bases, 10 bases remained unmatched. The whole variable domain, remainder taken from reference TRBV5-1 and TRBJ1-1, is KAGVTQTPRYLIKTRGQQVTLSCSPISGHRSVSWYQQTPGQGLQFLFEYFSETQRNKGNFPGRFSGRQFSNSRSEMNVSTLELGDSALYLCASRGQGALSEAFFGQGTRLTVV.

The table lists this clonotype with many counts. This sequence joins TRBV6-5 and TRBJ1-2, with TRBD1 identical over 8 bases. This CDR3 has 12 residues. Germline values: CDR1 MNHEY, CDR2 SVGAGI. J was trimmed by 13 bases and V by 6 bases; bases with no gene match: 10. The chain's CDR3 is CASRGSQGAGTF. CDR3 nucleotide sequence: TGTGCCAGCAGAGGGTCCCAGGGGGCGGGCACCTTC.

With regard to this clonotype: A read error may account for a junction end that differs from germline. V is TRBV11-3 and J is TRBJ2-4; D might be TRBD1 or TRBD2, each matching 5 bases. The CDR3 is made up of 15 amino acids. Germline CDR1 is SGHNT and CDR2 is YENEEA. CDR3 amino acids: CASSFEGTRKNLHYF. The DNA for the CDR3 is TGTGCCAGCAGCTTCGAGGGGACCCGCAAAAACCTTCACTACTTC.

As concerns this clonotype: This may be a read error, as it is one base from a much larger clone. The rearrangement uses TRBV5-6 and TRBJ2-1; the match to TRBD1 covers 7 bases. Germline assignment: CDR1 SGHDT and CDR2 YYEEEE. V lost 4 bases to trimming and J lost 9 bases; unmatched junction nucleotides: 16. The CDR3 sequence is 16 residues long. The CDR3, as DNA: TGTGCCAGCAGCGGGAACCGGGACAGCTCGGACATTGAGCAGTTCTTC. It translates to CASSGNRDSSDIEQFF.

This clonotype was observed at least ten times. The rearrangement links TRBV6-1 to TRBJ2-7; 9 bases map to TRBD1. V gave up 4 bases and J gave up 3 bases; unmatched junction bases: 4. Germline CDR1 MNHNS, CDR2 SASEGT. This CDR3 has 14 amino acids. CDR3 nucleotide sequence: TGTGCCAGCAGTGTCGGGGGACAGGGCTACGAGCAGTACTTC. Protein sequence: CASSVGGQGYEQYF.

Worth noting for this clonotype: A single base separates this from a much larger clone, so it may be a read error. This CDR3 fails to terminate in the conserved phenylalanine or tryptophan, so it likely reflects a read error. V is TRBV6-6 and J is TRBJ2-7; TRBD1 is a possible D gene (7 bases). CDR3 length: 14 amino acids. Germline V CDR1 and CDR2: MNHNY, SVGAGI (reference sequence). The germline V and J ends were trimmed by 10 bases and 7 bases, with 23 bases remaining between them. CDR3 in DNA: TGTGCCACCTACCTAGGGGGCTCTCGGGGGGAGCAGTACCTC. It yields the protein CATYLGGSRGEQYL.

V and J are TRBV25-1 and TRBJ2-1, with D hard to call. V was pared by 4 bases and J by 8 bases, with 18 bases between. The V gene's germline CDR1 is MGHDK and CDR2 SYGVNS. The CDR3 contains 15 residues. CDR3 bases: TGTGCCAGCAGTGCTTCGGACCCGGTCCTCCATGAGCAGTTCTTC. It specifies CASSASDPVLHEQFF. The whole variable domain, remainder taken from reference TRBV25-1 and TRBJ2-1, is EADIYQTPRYLVIGTGKKITLECSQTMGHDKMYWYQQDPGMELHLIHYSYGVNSTEKGDLSSESTVSRIRTEHFPLTLESARPSHTSQYLCASSASDPVLHEQFFGPGTRLTVL.

For this clonotype: This sequence may be a read error, since a much larger clone differs from it by one base. The CDR3 region is CASSIGTSGSTDTQYF. CDR3 bases: TGCGCCAGCAGCATCGGGACTAGCGGGAGCACAGATACGCAGTATTTT. The chain links TRBV5-1 to TRBJ2-3; 12 nucleotides align to TRBD2. This CDR3 contains 16 residues. From germline, CDR1 is SGHRS and CDR2 YFSETQ. Trimming at V came to 4 bases and at J to 0 bases, leaving 3 bases not matched to a gene.

Of note for this clonotype: One end of the junction varies from germline; a read error may be responsible. The chain is built from TRBV11-3 and TRBJ2-7; D possibly matches TRBD1 or TRBD2 (5 bases each). This CDR3 has 14 amino acids. The germline V gene encodes CDR1 SGHNT and CDR2 YENEEA. The DNA of the CDR3 is TGTGCCGGCAGCTCCCGGGACGGGACCTATGAGCAGTACTTC. It specifies CAGSSRDGTYEQYF.

The chain uses TRBV21-1 and TRBJ2-1; no DNA check was done on the table's D call, TRBD2. TRBV21-1 is tagged as a pseudogene. This CDR3 region has 17 residues. CDR3 DNA sequence: TGTGCCAGCAGCGAAGCTTGGGCGGGAGTGGCCTACAATGAGCAGTTCTTC. Translation: CASSEAWAGVAYNEQFF.

This chain uses TRBV11-3 with TRBJ1-2; D call uncertain. The CDR3 sequence is 14 residues long. V lost 10 bases, J lost 6 bases, and 21 bases lay in between. Germline V CDR1 and CDR2: SGHNT, YENEEA. CDR3 sequence (DNA): TGTGCCACCTGCTTAGAGACGGTTCTTGATGGCTACACCTTC. It encodes CATCLETVLDGYTF.